This TCR beta chain comes out of a study of blood T cell repertoires in COVID-19. Study-level information: PBMCs, B-cell-depleted T cells, or T cells provided the cDNA or gDNA that made up the material.

Assay used: immunoSEQ multiplex PCR; TCRdb lists only in-frame clones, some missing. The sample lists 50,000 to 65,000 clones; approximately 88% were seen once. V lost 5 bases to trimming and J lost 6 bases; unmatched junction nucleotides: 11. CDR3 size: 17 residues. Germline lookup yields CDR1 SNHLY and CDR2 FYNNEI. The chain combines TRBV2 with TRBJ1-6; TRBD1 matches 9 bases. The source material was peripheral blood. This sequence was found in a man aged 60-69 years with COVID-19, enrolled during active disease. CDR3 coding DNA: TGTGCCAGCAGTCGGATACAGGGGGCGCGGGTTAATTCACCCCTCCACTTT. It codes for CASSRIQGARVNSPLHF.